Below are 13 T cell receptor beta chains sequenced from a single sample in a study of T cell repertoires in cytomegalovirus infection. Antigens of these TCRs are unknown. TCRdb re-called the reads with MiXCR, one entry per CDR3 protein. The data hold under 200,000 distinct CDR3 sequences, with less than 25% observed a single time. Material: CD8+ T cells from cultured PBMCs, obtained from culture after CMV antigen stimulation. The source is a human donor in good health (CMV status not recorded). Some clones in this sample may be carry-over from other donors' samples.

This clonotype has more than one count but fewer than ten. V gene TRBV6-1 combines with J gene TRBJ1-5; TRBD1 matches 7 bases. The CDR3 is 15 amino acids. Unmatched junction bases numbered 2, after V lost 2 bases and J lost 1 base. The germline V gene encodes CDR1 MNHNS and CDR2 SASEGT. The CDR3 sequence: CASSEQGGSNQPQHF. The CDR3 bases are TGTGCCAGCAGTGAACAGGGGGGGAGCAATCAGCCCCAGCATTTT.

This sequence joins TRBV28 and TRBJ2-7, with 9 positions matching TRBD1. CDR1 MDHEN and CDR2 SYDVKM come from the germline V gene. The CDR3 spans 18 residues. The V gene end was trimmed by 4 bases and the J gene end by 4 bases; junction bases not matched to a gene: 17. CDR3 residues: CASSSARTGAVLSYEQYF. The CDR3 bases are TGTGCCAGCAGTTCCGCCCGGACAGGGGCTGTACTCAGTTACGAGCAGTACTTC.

This clonotype has a handful of counts. The chain is built from TRBV11-2 and TRBJ2-2; D gene ambiguous. Trimming left V 3 bases short and J 3 bases short, with 5 bases between. The CDR3 is 13 amino acids. Per the germline V gene, CDR1 is SGHAT and CDR2 is FQNNGV. The CDR3 DNA follows: TGTGCCAGCAGCTTGGGGTACACCGGGGAGCTGTTTTTT. This sequence encodes CASSLGYTGELFF. The variable domain in full, with the rest retrieved from reference TRBV11-2 and TRBJ2-2, is EAGVAQSPRYKIIEKRQSVAFWCNPISGHATLYWYQQILGQGPKLLIQFQNNGVVDDSQLPKDRFSAERLKGVDSTLKIQPAKLEDSAVYLCASSLGYTGELFFGEGSRLTVL.

This clonotype was detected only a few times. The chain employs TRBV6-1 and TRBJ1-1, with D unresolved. The CDR3 loop spans 20 amino acids. The V and J ends lost 5 bases and 3 bases respectively, with 31 bases between them. In germline, CDR1 is MNHNS, CDR2 SASEGT. In DNA, the CDR3 is TGTGCCAGCAGTTTTCCTTTAGGACGGAGCTCTTCAGTCTCATACACTGAAGCTTTCTTT. Translated, it gives CASSFPLGRSSSVSYTEAFF.

This clonotype was counted only a few times. The chain links TRBV12-3 or TRBV12-4 to TRBJ2-3; 9 nucleotides line up with TRBD1. V was pared by 7 bases and J by 3 bases, with 8 bases of the junction left unmatched. This CDR3 contains 15 residues. The CDR3 spells CASTPEGQGTDTQYF. Here the CDR3 DNA reads TGTGCCAGCACCCCTGAGGGACAGGGAACAGATACGCAGTATTTT.

This clonotype was detected many times. This chain uses TRBV29-1 with TRBJ2-7; no clear D gene. V dropped 1 base and J dropped 2 bases, with 9 bases sitting between them. This CDR3 is built from 13 residues. Germline CDR1 is SQVTM and CDR2 is ANQGSEA. The CDR3 DNA sequence: TGCAGCGTTGAAGGGGAAGTCCCCTACGAGCAGTACTTC. Its translation: CSVEGEVPYEQYF.

With respect to this clonotype: Just one base apart from a much larger clone, this may be a read error. This chain connects TRBV30 to TRBJ1-1; D remains ambiguous. CDR3 size: 13 residues. Germline-derived CDR1 and CDR2 are GTSNPN and SVGIG (reference sequence). V was cut by 0 bases and J by 3 bases, with 8 bases left in between. The CDR3 coding sequence is TGTGCCTGGAGTGTAACGGTGTACACTGAAGCTTTCTTT. Its protein product is CAWSVTVYTEAFF.

This chain uses TRBV7-9 with TRBJ2-5, with D perhaps TRBD1 or TRBD2 (5 bases each). Germline CDR1 SEHNR, CDR2 FQNEAQ (reference sequence). This CDR3 contains 12 residues. Deletions cut 6 bases from V and 3 bases from J, with 8 bases between. Written as DNA, the CDR3 is TGTGCCAGCAGGGGGGTTAAAGAGACCCAGTACTTC. Protein product: CASRGVKETQYF.

The J gene is TRBJ1-2, the V gene TRBV7-9; possibly TRBD1 for D (5 bases). Trimming removed 1 base at V and 7 bases at J, with 16 bases between. The germline V gene has CDR1 SEHNR and CDR2 FQNEAQ (reference sequence). This CDR3 is 15 amino acids long. The CDR3 DNA is TGTGCCAGCAGCTTAGTTCCGGCGGAGGGGCCTGGCTACACCTTC. Its protein is CASSLVPAEGPGYTF.

The chain recombines TRBV28 with TRBJ2-3; 9 nucleotides agree with TRBD1. Losses at the gene ends were 4 bases for V and 3 bases for J; bases not matched to a gene: 8. The CDR3 sequence is 16 residues long. From germline, CDR1 is MDHEN and CDR2 SYDVKM. The CDR3 is CASSWDRETGTDTQYF. In nucleotides, the CDR3 is TGTGCCAGCAGTTGGGACAGGGAAACGGGTACAGATACGCAGTATTTT.

This clonotype showed up just a few times. The V and J genes are TRBV11-2 and TRBJ1-5; D uncertain. V was pared by 1 base and J by 0 bases, with 7 bases between. CDR3 length: 15 amino acids. Per germline, CDR1 SGHAT and CDR2 FQNNGV. Written as DNA, the CDR3 is TGTGCCAGCAGCTTAGCGGGATATAGCAATCAGCCCCAGCATTTT. Amino acid sequence: CASSLAGYSNQPQHF. The variable domain in full, with the rest retrieved from reference TRBV11-2 and TRBJ1-5, is EAGVAQSPRYKIIEKRQSVAFWCNPISGHATLYWYQQILGQGPKLLIQFQNNGVVDDSQLPKDRFSAERLKGVDSTLKIQPAKLEDSAVYLCASSLAGYSNQPQHFGDGTRLSIL.

Only a few counts were recorded for this clonotype. The rearrangement uses TRBV12-3 or TRBV12-4 and TRBJ2-7, with TRBD2 identical over 9 bases. Trimming at V came to 5 bases and at J to 4 bases, leaving 3 bases not matched to a gene. The CDR3 is made up of 13 amino acids. The CDR3 sequence is CASSPSGAYEQYF. DNA for the CDR3: TGTGCCAGCAGTCCTAGCGGGGCATACGAGCAGTACTTC.

The chain has TRBV14 and TRBJ2-2; possibly TRBD1 or TRBD2 for D (5 bases each). V was pared by 8 bases and J by 3 bases, with 13 bases between. Per the germline V gene, CDR1 is SGHDN and CDR2 is FVKESK. This CDR3 region has 14 residues. In DNA form, the CDR3 reads TGTGCCAGCTCCGGGACGCCGTACACCGGGGAGCTGTTTTTT. It is translated as CASSGTPYTGELFF.